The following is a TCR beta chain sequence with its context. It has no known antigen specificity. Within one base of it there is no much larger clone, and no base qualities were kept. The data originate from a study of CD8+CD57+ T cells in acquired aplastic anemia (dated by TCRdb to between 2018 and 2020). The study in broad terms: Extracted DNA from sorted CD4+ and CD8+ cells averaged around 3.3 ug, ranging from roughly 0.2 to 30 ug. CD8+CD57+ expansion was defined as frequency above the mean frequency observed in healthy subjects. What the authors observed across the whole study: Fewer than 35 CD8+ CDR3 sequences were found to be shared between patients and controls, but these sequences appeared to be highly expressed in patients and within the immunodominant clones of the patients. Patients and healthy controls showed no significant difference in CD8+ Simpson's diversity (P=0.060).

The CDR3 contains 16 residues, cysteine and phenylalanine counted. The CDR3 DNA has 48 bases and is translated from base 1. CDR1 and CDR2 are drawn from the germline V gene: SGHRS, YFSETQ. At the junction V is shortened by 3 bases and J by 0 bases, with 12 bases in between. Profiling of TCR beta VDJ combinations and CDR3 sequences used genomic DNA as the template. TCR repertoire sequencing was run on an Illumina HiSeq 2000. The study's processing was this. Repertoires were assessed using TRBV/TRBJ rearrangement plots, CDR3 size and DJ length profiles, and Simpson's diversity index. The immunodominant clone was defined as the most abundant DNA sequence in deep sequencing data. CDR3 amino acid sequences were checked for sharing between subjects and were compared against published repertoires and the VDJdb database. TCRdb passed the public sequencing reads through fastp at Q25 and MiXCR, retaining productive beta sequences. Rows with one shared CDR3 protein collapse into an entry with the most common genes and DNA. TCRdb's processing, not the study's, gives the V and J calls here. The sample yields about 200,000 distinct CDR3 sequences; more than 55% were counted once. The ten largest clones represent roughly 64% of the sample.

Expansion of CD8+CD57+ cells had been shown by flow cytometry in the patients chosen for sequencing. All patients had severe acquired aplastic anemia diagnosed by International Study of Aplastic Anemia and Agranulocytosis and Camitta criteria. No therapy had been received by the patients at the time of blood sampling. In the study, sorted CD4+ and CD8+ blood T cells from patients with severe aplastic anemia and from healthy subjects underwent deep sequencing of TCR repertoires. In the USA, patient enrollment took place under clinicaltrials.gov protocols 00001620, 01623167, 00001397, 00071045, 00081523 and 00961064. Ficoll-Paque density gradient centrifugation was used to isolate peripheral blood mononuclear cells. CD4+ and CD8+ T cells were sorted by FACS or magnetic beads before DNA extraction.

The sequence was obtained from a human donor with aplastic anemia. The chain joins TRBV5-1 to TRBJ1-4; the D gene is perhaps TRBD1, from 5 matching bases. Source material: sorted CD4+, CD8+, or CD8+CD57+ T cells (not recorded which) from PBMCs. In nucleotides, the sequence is TGCGCCAGCAGCTGGGTCCGGGGGACAACTAATGAAAAACTGTTTTTT. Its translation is CASSWVRGTTNEKLFF.